Listed below are T cell receptor beta chains from one sample, sequenced in a study of blood T cell repertoires in COVID-19. TCRdb keeps only in-frame clones here, not all; method: immunoSEQ multiplex PCR. The sample gives 230,000 or so clones, roughly 84% of which show up once; around 2.5% is in the top ten. Sample: peripheral blood. These receptors came from a man between 40 and 49 years old who had recovered from COVID-19. CDR3s include the opening cysteine and the closing phenylalanine or tryptophan. Fields, in order: CDR3 DNA, CDR3 protein, clone size, V gene, J gene, D gene. The D gene is left open where the match is weak. Only part of the rows carry a size: once, few, many, or a class if the clone is expanded.

CDR3 DNA: TGCGCCAGCAGCCAAGATTTCGGGACAGGGTATGGCTACACCTTC
CDR3 protein: CASSQDFGTGYGYTF
clone size: NA
V gene: TRBV4-3
J gene: TRBJ1-2
D gene: TRBD1

CDR3 DNA: TGTGCCAGCAGCCACTCTTGGGGGGGGGAAGAGACCCAGTACTTC
CDR3 protein: CASSHSWGGEETQYF
clone size: NA
V gene: TRBV3-1/TRBV3-2
J gene: TRBJ2-5
D gene: TRBD2

CDR3 DNA: TGCAGCGCCGTTAGCGGGACCTCCTACGAGCAGTACTTC
CDR3 protein: CSAVSGTSYEQYF
clone size: once
V gene: TRBV29-1
J gene: TRBJ2-7
D gene: TRBD2

CDR3 DNA: TGTGCCTGGAGAAGACAGGGAAACACCATATATTTT
CDR3 protein: CAWRRQGNTIYF
clone size: NA
V gene: TRBV30
J gene: TRBJ1-3
D gene: NA

CDR3 DNA: TGTGCCAGTAGTAGGAGGGGCCAAGAAAAACTGTTTTTT
CDR3 protein: CASSRRGQEKLFF
clone size: few
V gene: TRBV19
J gene: TRBJ1-4
D gene: NA

CDR3 DNA: TGTGCCAGCAGCTCCGCGCGGGGCAGCTACGAGCAGTACTTC
CDR3 protein: CASSSARGSYEQYF
clone size: NA
V gene: TRBV11-2
J gene: TRBJ2-7
D gene: NA

CDR3 DNA: TGTGCCAGCAGCGAAGGGACTAGCGGTTACCTCAAAGAGACCCAGTACTTC
CDR3 protein: CASSEGTSGYLKETQYF
clone size: once
V gene: TRBV9
J gene: TRBJ2-5
D gene: TRBD2

CDR3 DNA: TGCGCCAGCAGCCAAGTAGTGGACGGGGAAGACACCATATATTTT
CDR3 protein: CASSQVVDGEDTIYF
clone size: once
V gene: TRBV4-3
J gene: TRBJ1-3
D gene: NA

CDR3 DNA: TGTGCTAGTGGTTTGCTCCCGGCGGGCACCGGGGAGCTGTTTTTT
CDR3 protein: CASGLLPAGTGELFF
clone size: NA
V gene: TRBV12-5
J gene: TRBJ2-2
D gene: NA

CDR3 DNA: TGTGCCAGCAGCCCCGGGACTCAAGGCTCCGAGCAGTACTTC
CDR3 protein: CASSPGTQGSEQYF
clone size: NA
V gene: TRBV2
J gene: TRBJ2-7
D gene: NA

CDR3 DNA: TGTGCCAGCATCGGACAGGGTGGGGGCACTGAAGCTTTCTTT
CDR3 protein: CASIGQGGGTEAFF
clone size: NA
V gene: TRBV2
J gene: TRBJ1-1
D gene: TRBD1

CDR3 DNA: TGTGCCAGCTCACCACCGTACAGGGATAATAACATTCAGTACTTC
CDR3 protein: CASSPPYRDNNIQYF
clone size: NA
V gene: TRBV18
J gene: TRBJ2-4
D gene: NA

CDR3 DNA: TGTGCCAGCAGCTTGGCACAGGGGGCTAGGGCTGAAGCTTTCTTT
CDR3 protein: CASSLAQGARAEAFF
clone size: few
V gene: TRBV5-4
J gene: TRBJ1-1
D gene: TRBD1

CDR3 DNA: TGTGCCAGCAGCCAACGGGGGAGGAGGGAGCCCCAGCATTTT
CDR3 protein: CASSQRGRREPQHF
clone size: NA
V gene: TRBV3-1/TRBV3-2
J gene: TRBJ1-5
D gene: NA

CDR3 DNA: TGTGCCAGCAGCAAACAAACAGGGGGCAAGAACACCGGGGAGCTGTTTTTT
CDR3 protein: CASSKQTGGKNTGELFF
clone size: NA
V gene: TRBV9
J gene: TRBJ2-2
D gene: TRBD1

CDR3 DNA: TGTGCCAGCAGCCTATCTTGGGGGGGCGGCTACACCTTC
CDR3 protein: CASSLSWGGGYTF
clone size: once
V gene: TRBV5-8
J gene: TRBJ1-2
D gene: NA

CDR3 DNA: TGTGCCAGCAGCTGGGGACTAGCGGGAGGTGCGCAGTATTTT
CDR3 protein: CASSWGLAGGAQYF
clone size: NA
V gene: TRBV5-8
J gene: TRBJ2-3
D gene: TRBD2

CDR3 DNA: TGTGCCAGCCAGTACAGGGGGGCTTCGAACACCGGGGAGCTGTTTTTT
CDR3 protein: CASQYRGASNTGELFF
clone size: NA
V gene: TRBV19
J gene: TRBJ2-2
D gene: TRBD1

CDR3 DNA: TGTGCCAGCAGTGGGGACAATAAAGAGACCCAGTACTTC
CDR3 protein: CASSGDNKETQYF
clone size: NA
V gene: TRBV2
J gene: TRBJ2-5
D gene: NA

CDR3 DNA: TGTGCCAGCAGCGAATCCACAGGGAGCTCCTACGAGCAGTACTTC
CDR3 protein: CASSESTGSSYEQYF
clone size: NA
V gene: TRBV11-3
J gene: TRBJ2-7
D gene: NA

CDR3 DNA: TGTGCCAGCAGCGCCCCCGCAGGACAATCGTCTGGGGCCAACGTCCTGACTTTC
CDR3 protein: CASSAPAGQSSGANVLTF
clone size: NA
V gene: TRBV9
J gene: TRBJ2-6
D gene: NA

CDR3 DNA: TGCGCCAGCAGCGAAGCAGCGGGAGATGAGCAGTTCTTC
CDR3 protein: CASSEAAGDEQFF
clone size: NA
V gene: TRBV4-3
J gene: TRBJ2-1
D gene: TRBD2

CDR3 DNA: TGTGCCACCGGGGGCGGACAGGGGGCGTCTCGGCCCCAGCATTTT
CDR3 protein: CATGGGQGASRPQHF
clone size: NA
V gene: TRBV10-3
J gene: TRBJ1-5
D gene: TRBD1

CDR3 DNA: TGTGCCAGCAGCCCAGGTTACTATGGCTACACCTTC
CDR3 protein: CASSPGYYGYTF
clone size: NA
V gene: TRBV7-9
J gene: TRBJ1-2
D gene: NA

CDR3 DNA: TGTGCCAGCAGCTTGGGTAGGACAGGTCAGGGCGAGCAGTACTTC
CDR3 protein: CASSLGRTGQGEQYF
clone size: NA
V gene: TRBV7-8
J gene: TRBJ2-7
D gene: TRBD1

CDR3 DNA: TGTGCCAGCAGTCGTCCGACAGGTAATACTAACACTGAAGCTTTCTTT
CDR3 protein: CASSRPTGNTNTEAFF
clone size: NA
V gene: TRBV6-6
J gene: TRBJ1-1
D gene: NA

CDR3 DNA: TGTGCCAGCAGCCCCGCGGCGGGGCCCTACAATGAGCAGTTCTTC
CDR3 protein: CASSPAAGPYNEQFF
clone size: NA
V gene: TRBV7-2
J gene: TRBJ2-1
D gene: NA

CDR3 DNA: TGTGCCAGCAGCTTGGCCGGAGGGACAGGGGCCTACGAGCAGTACTTC
CDR3 protein: CASSLAGGTGAYEQYF
clone size: NA
V gene: TRBV5-4
J gene: TRBJ2-7
D gene: TRBD1

CDR3 DNA: TGTGCCACCAGTGACCATACCTCGACAGGGTCAAATGAGCAGTTCTTC
CDR3 protein: CATSDHTSTGSNEQFF
clone size: NA
V gene: TRBV24-1
J gene: TRBJ2-1
D gene: TRBD1

CDR3 DNA: TGTGCCAGCAGTTACTCGAGAGAAGGGGATTCCGTCTACACCTTC
CDR3 protein: CASSYSREGDSVYTF
clone size: NA
V gene: TRBV6-5
J gene: TRBJ1-2
D gene: NA

CDR3 DNA: TGCGCCAGCAGCCAAAACGCCGGGACAGCGAACACCGGGGAGCTGTTTTTT
CDR3 protein: CASSQNAGTANTGELFF
clone size: NA
V gene: TRBV4-3
J gene: TRBJ2-2
D gene: TRBD1

CDR3 DNA: TGTGCCAGTGCGACTAGTGGGGTGTACGAGCAGTACTTC
CDR3 protein: CASATSGVYEQYF
clone size: NA
V gene: TRBV12-3/TRBV12-4
J gene: TRBJ2-7
D gene: NA

CDR3 DNA: TGTGCCAGCAGTCGCGGACAGGGGGAAAATCAGCCCCAGCATTTT
CDR3 protein: CASSRGQGENQPQHF
clone size: NA
V gene: TRBV6-2/TRBV6-3
J gene: TRBJ1-5
D gene: TRBD1

CDR3 DNA: TGTGCCAGTAGCTTTGATGAAAAACTGTTTTTT
CDR3 protein: CASSFDEKLFF
clone size: NA
V gene: TRBV19
J gene: TRBJ1-4
D gene: NA

CDR3 DNA: TGTGCCAGCAGCCCAGTGGCAGGCGGGTACACAGATACGCAGTATTTT
CDR3 protein: CASSPVAGGYTDTQYF
clone size: NA
V gene: TRBV11-2
J gene: TRBJ2-3
D gene: NA

CDR3 DNA: TGTGCCAGCAGCTCGACGACAGGGGGCCCCACCGGGGAGCTGTTTTTT
CDR3 protein: CASSSTTGGPTGELFF
clone size: NA
V gene: TRBV7-9
J gene: TRBJ2-2
D gene: TRBD1

CDR3 DNA: TGTGCCAGCAGCTTGGGACTAGTTCTCCCCGGGGAGCTGTTTTTT
CDR3 protein: CASSLGLVLPGELFF
clone size: NA
V gene: TRBV5-4
J gene: TRBJ2-2
D gene: NA

CDR3 DNA: TGCAGCGTTGAGGGAGCGAGCGATACGCAGTATTTT
CDR3 protein: CSVEGASDTQYF
clone size: NA
V gene: TRBV29-1
J gene: TRBJ2-3
D gene: NA

CDR3 DNA: TGTGCCAGCAGTTTATGGGACAGGAACTACGAGCAGTACTTC
CDR3 protein: CASSLWDRNYEQYF
clone size: NA
V gene: TRBV27
J gene: TRBJ2-7
D gene: TRBD1